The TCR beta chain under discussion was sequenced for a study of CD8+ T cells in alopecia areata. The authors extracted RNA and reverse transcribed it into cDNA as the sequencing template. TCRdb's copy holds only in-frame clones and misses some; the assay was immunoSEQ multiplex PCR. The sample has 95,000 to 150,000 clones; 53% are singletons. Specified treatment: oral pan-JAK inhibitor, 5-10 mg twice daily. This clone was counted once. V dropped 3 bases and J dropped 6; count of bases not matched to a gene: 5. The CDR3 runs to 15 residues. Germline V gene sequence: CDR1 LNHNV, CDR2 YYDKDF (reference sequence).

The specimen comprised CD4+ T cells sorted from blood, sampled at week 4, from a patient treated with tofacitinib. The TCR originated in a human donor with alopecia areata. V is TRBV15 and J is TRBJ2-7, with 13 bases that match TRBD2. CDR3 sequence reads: CATSSLGLAGAEQYF. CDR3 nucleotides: TGTGCCACCAGCAGTCTCGGACTAGCGGGAGCCGAGCAGTACTTC.